This T cell receptor (beta chain) was identified in a study of breast tumors, draining lymph nodes, adjacent tissues. Axillary draining lymph nodes of breast cancer patients supplied the node samples. This CDR3 is 15 amino acids long. Trimming removed 1 base at V and 1 base at J, with 9 bases between. Germline V gene data show CDR1 as SEHNR and CDR2 as FQNEAQ (reference sequence). In this sample, this clonotype turned up many times. Its specificity is not known. MiXCR, run by TCRdb on the multiplex PCR reads, gives a single entry per CDR3 protein. Of roughly 80,000 distinct CDR3 sequences in the sample, roughly 19% were seen once. Study-level findings and limits: Tumor and nontumor repertoires were significantly more similar in luminal-like than in basal-like breast cancer. Tumor repertoires ranked between lymph nodes and nontumor tissue in diversity, with V and J gene preferences.

The gene calls are TRBV7-9 and TRBJ2-3, with D tentatively TRBD2 (5 bases). The sequence was collected from a female donor with breast cancer. Some clones in this sample may be carry-over from other donors' samples. The sample was axillary lymph node tissue. As DNA, the CDR3 is TGTGCCAGCAGCTTAGTTCTCGGGGGCACAGATACGCAGTATTTT. It is translated as CASSLVLGGTDTQYF.